This TCR beta chain originates from a study of T-cell memory formation after mild COVID-19. This clonotype was recorded many times. V was cut by 1 base and J by 10 bases, with 22 bases left in between. Per germline, CDR1 SGHRS and CDR2 YFSETQ. The CDR3 has 16 amino acids. TCRdb independently ran MiXCR on the 5' RACE reads; one entry per CDR3 protein. This repertoire shows around 390,000 distinct CDR3 sequences, about 15% found once; its top ten account for 20% to 25%. The TCR was taken from a man aged 18 to 35 who had mild COVID-19 (a few samples of this study predate the infection). Cell type and time point are not known. The chain joins TRBV5-1 to TRBJ2-3, with a possible D match to TRBD1 (6 bases). The specimen was PBMCs or a T cell subset sorted from them (not recorded which). The CDR3 spells CASSLFRTDYPQAQYF. CDR3 bases: TGCGCCAGCAGCTTGTTCCGGACAGATTATCCCCAGGCGCAGTATTTT.